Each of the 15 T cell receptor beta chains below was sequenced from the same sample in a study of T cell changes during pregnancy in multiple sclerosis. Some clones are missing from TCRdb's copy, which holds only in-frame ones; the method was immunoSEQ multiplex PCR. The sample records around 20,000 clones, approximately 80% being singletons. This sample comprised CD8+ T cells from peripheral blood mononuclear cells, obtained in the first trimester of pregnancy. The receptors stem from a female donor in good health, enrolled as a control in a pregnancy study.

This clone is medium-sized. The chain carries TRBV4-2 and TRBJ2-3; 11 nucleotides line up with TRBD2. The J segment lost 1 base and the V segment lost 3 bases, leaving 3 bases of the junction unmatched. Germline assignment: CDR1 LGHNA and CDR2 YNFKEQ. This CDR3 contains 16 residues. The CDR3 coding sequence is TGTGCCAGCAGCCAGGCACTAGCGGGGGGCACAGATACGCAGTATTTT. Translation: CASSQALAGGTDTQYF.

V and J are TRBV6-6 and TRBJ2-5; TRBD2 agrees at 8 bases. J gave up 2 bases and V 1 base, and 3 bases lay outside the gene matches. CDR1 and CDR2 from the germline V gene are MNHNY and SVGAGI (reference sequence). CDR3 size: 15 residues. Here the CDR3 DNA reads TGTGCCAGCAGTTACTGGCGGGGGGAACAAGAGACCCAGTACTTC. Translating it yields CASSYWRGEQETQYF.

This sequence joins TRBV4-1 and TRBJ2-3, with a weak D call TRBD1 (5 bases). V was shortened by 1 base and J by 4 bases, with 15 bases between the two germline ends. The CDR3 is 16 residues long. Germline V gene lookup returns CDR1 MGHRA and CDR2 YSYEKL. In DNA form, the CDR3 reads TGCGCCAGCAGCCAAGGGTTGCAGGGCCACTCAGATACGCAGTATTTT. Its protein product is CASSQGLQGHSDTQYF.

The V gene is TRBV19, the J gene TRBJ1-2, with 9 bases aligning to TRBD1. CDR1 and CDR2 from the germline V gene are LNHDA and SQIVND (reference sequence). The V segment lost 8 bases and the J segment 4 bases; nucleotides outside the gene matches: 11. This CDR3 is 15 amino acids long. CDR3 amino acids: CASGRTGAGLYGYTF. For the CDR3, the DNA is TGTGCCAGTGGTCGGACAGGGGCCGGACTCTATGGCTACACCTTC.

CDR3 sequence reads: CAWSVGAGFNQPQHF. CDR3 nucleotide sequence: TGTGCCTGGAGTGTAGGAGCCGGGTTCAATCAGCCCCAGCATTTT. The chain employs TRBV30 and TRBJ1-5; D ambiguous. Trimming took off 0 bases at V and 3 bases at J, with 12 bases between the two ends. This CDR3 is built from 15 residues. Germline lookup yields CDR1 GTSNPN and CDR2 SVGIG (reference sequence).

In DNA form, the CDR3 reads TGTGCCAGCAGCCGCCGAGGGCTTAGCGGTCGACCTTACAATGAGCAGTTCTTC. Its translation: CASSRRGLSGRPYNEQFF. The J gene is TRBJ2-1, the V gene TRBV14; D is possibly TRBD2 (6 bases). V dropped 4 bases and J dropped 4 bases, with 23 bases sitting between them. Germline values: CDR1 SGHDN, CDR2 FVKESK. This CDR3 spans 18 amino acids.

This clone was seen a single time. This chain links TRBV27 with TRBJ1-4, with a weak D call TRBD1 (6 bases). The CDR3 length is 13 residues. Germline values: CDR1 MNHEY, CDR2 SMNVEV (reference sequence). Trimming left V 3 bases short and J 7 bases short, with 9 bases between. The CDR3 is CASSLGAGEKLFF. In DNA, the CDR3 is TGTGCCAGCAGTTTGGGGGCGGGTGAAAAACTGTTTTTT.

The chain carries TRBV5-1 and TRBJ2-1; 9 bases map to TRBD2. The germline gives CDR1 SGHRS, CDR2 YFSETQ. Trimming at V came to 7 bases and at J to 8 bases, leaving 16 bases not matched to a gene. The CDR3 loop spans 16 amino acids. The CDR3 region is CASRTSGPSQADEQFF. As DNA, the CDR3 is TGCGCCAGCCGAACTAGCGGGCCCTCCCAGGCCGATGAGCAGTTCTTC.

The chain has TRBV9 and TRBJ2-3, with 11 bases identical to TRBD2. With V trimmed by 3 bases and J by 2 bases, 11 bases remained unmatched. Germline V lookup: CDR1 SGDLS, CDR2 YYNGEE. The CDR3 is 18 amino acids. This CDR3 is CASSEGGTSGTVTDTQYF. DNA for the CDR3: TGTGCCAGCAGCGAGGGAGGGACTAGCGGAACCGTCACAGATACGCAGTATTTT.

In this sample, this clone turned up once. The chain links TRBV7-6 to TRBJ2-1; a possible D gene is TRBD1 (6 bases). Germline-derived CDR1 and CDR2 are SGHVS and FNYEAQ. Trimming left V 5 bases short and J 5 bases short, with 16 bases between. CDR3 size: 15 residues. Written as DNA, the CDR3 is TGTGCCAGCAGCCCCGCCCCGACAGGAGACAATGAGCAGTTCTTC. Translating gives CASSPAPTGDNEQFF.

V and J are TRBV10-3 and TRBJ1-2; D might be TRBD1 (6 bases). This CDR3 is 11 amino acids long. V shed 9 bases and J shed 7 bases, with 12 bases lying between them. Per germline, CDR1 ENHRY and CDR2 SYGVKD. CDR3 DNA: TGTGCCATATATACAGGGTCTGGCTACACCTTC. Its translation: CAIYTGSGYTF.

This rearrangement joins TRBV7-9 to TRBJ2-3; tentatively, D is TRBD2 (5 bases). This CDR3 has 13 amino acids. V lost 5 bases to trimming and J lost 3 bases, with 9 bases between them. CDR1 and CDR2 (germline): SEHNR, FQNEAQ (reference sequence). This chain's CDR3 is CASSPGWTDTQYF. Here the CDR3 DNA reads TGTGCCAGCAGCCCGGGATGGACAGATACGCAGTATTTT.

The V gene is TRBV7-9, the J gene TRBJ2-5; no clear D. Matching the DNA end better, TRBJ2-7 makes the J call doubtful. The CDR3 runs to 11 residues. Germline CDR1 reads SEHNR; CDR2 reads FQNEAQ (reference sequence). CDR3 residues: CASTTNYEQYF. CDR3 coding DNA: TGTGCCAGCACCACCAACTACGAGCAGTACTTC.

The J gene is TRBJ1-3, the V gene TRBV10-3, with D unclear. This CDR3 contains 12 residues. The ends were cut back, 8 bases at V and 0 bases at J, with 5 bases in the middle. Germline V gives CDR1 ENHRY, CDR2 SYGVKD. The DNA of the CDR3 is TGTGCCATCTATAGCTCTGGAAACACCATATATTTT. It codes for CAIYSSGNTIYF.

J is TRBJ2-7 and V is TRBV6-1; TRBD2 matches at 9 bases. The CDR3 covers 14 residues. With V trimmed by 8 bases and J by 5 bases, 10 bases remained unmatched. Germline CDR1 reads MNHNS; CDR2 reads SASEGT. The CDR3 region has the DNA TGTGCCAGCTCCTTCGGGACTAGCTTTGACGAGCAGTACTTC. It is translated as CASSFGTSFDEQYF.